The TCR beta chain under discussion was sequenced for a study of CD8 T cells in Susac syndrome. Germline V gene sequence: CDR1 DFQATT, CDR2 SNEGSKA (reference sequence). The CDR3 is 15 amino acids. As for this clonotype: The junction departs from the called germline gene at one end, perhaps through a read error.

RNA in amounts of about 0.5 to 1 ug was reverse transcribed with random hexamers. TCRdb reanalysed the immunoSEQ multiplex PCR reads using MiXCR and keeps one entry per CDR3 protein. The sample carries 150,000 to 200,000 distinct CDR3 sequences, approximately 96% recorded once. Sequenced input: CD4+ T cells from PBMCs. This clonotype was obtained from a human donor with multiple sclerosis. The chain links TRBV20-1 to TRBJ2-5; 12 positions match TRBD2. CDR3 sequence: CSPSGGAGFWETQYF. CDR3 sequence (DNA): TGCAGTCCTAGCGGGGGGGCCGGATTTTGGGAGACCCAGTACTTC.